Shown below are 23 T cell receptor beta chains from a single sample sequenced in a study of tumor and adjacent non-tumor tissue in lung cancer. RNA was extracted from bulk tissue without any cell sorting. Distant lung tissue was collected more than 3 cm away from the tumor edge. The library came from three nested PCR rounds adapted from ARM-PCR protocols. TCRdb redid the calling of the multiplex PCR reads with MiXCR, one entry per CDR3 protein. The sample has some 51,000 distinct CDR3 sequences, roughly 67% seen once. The sequenced material came from distant non-tumor lung tissue. The receptors shown here come from a woman aged 70-85 years with non-small cell lung cancer.

The chain joins TRBV5-1 to TRBJ2-2; the D gene is possibly TRBD1 (5 bases). V lost 4 bases to trimming and J lost 1 base, with 14 bases between them. CDR1 SGHRS and CDR2 YFSETQ come from the germline V gene. The CDR3 contains 16 residues. CDR3 coding DNA: TGCGCCAGCAGCATAGGACAATTCGGGAACACCGGGGAGCTGTTTTTT. This translates into CASSIGQFGNTGELFF.

This clonotype has only one observation. Its ends do not fully match the called genes, so a read error is possible. This chain connects TRBV29-1 to TRBJ2-5; D is unresolved. The CDR3 extends over 10 amino acids. Germline CDR1 reads SQVTM; CDR2 reads ANQGSEA. The CDR3 is CSVHQETQHF. As DNA, the CDR3 is TGCAGTGTGCACCAAGAGACCCAGCACTTC.

This clonotype was observed at least ten times. The V call is TRBV4-1, the J call TRBJ2-4; D remains ambiguous. CDR1 and CDR2 (germline): MGHRA, YSYEKL. Trimming took 1 base from V and 7 from J, leaving 20 bases between them. The CDR3 is made up of 17 amino acids. In nucleotides, the CDR3 is TGCGCCAGCAGCCAAGCCGGCGGCAGTTCAGTAGGGAACATTCAGTACTTC. This codes for CASSQAGGSSVGNIQYF.

As concerns this clonotype: The junction and the germline gene differ at one end; a read error may be behind it. The rearrangement uses TRBV6-1 and TRBJ2-7; weak D call: TRBD2 (6 bases). CDR3 length equals 16 residues. Germline loops: CDR1 MNHNS, CDR2 SASEGT. The CDR3 bases are TGTGCCAGCAGTTATACTAGCAGGAGTTTGCTCTACGAGCAATACTTC. The encoded protein is CASSYTSRSLLYEQYF.

With regard to this clonotype: One end of the junction does not line up with germline, which may come from a read error. The V call is TRBV29-1, the J call TRBJ2-5, with TRBD2 identical over 7 bases. CDR3 length: 13 amino acids. The germline V gene encodes CDR1 SQVTM and CDR2 ANQGSEA. CDR3 protein: CSIEVVGGETQYF. CDR3 in DNA: TGCAGCATTGAAGTGGTGGGGGGGGAGACCCAGTACTTC. Looking up the rest from reference TRBV29-1 and TRBJ2-5 gives the full variable domain: SAVISQKPSRDICQRGTSLTIQCQVDSQVTMMFWYRQQPGQSLTLIATANQGSEATYESGFVIDKFPISRPNLTFSTLTVSNMSPEDSSIYLCSIEVVGGETQYFGPGTRLLVL.

V is TRBV4-1 and J is TRBJ2-7; the D gene could be TRBD1 or TRBD2 (5 bases each). The germline V and J ends were trimmed by 7 bases and 5 bases, with 18 bases remaining between them. CDR1 and CDR2 from the germline V gene are MGHRA and YSYEKL. This CDR3 is built from 14 residues. The DNA of the CDR3 is TGCGCCAGCATCCAGACCGGTCAGGGAGACGAGCAGTACTTC. It codes for CASIQTGQGDEQYF.

This clonotype appeared a single time. This may be a read error: a much more frequent sequence differs by one nucleotide. The V gene is TRBV20-1, the J gene TRBJ2-7; D unresolved. The CDR3 covers 12 residues. Trimming cost V 3 bases and J 6 bases, with 12 bases left between them. CDR1 DFQATT and CDR2 SNEGSKA come from the germline V gene (reference sequence). This CDR3 reads CSASPDTSEQYF. The CDR3 nucleotides are TGCAGTGCTAGTCCGGATACCAGCGAGCAGTACTTC.

The V gene is TRBV28, the J gene TRBJ2-7, with TRBD2 matching over 13 bases. Germline trimming cut 6 bases from V and 0 bases from J; bases unmatched to any gene: 8. Germline CDR1 MDHEN, CDR2 SYDVKM. The CDR3 contains 17 residues. CDR3 protein: CASSIIGTSGNSYEQYF. CDR3 sequence (DNA): TGTGCCAGCAGCATCATCGGGACTAGCGGGAACTCCTACGAGCAGTACTTC. The variable domain in full, with the rest retrieved from reference TRBV28 and TRBJ2-7, is DVKVTQSSRYLVKRTGEKVFLECVQDMDHENMFWYRQDPGLGLRLIYFSYDVKMKEKGDIPEGYSVSREKKERFSLILESASTNQTSMYLCASSIIGTSGNSYEQYFGPGTRLTVT.

The chain uses TRBV28 and TRBJ2-3; 8 nucleotides align to TRBD2. The length of the CDR3 is 14 residues. V shed 2 bases and J 7 bases; nucleotides not matched to a gene: 5. CDR1 and CDR2 (germline): MDHEN, SYDVKM. The CDR3 loop reads CASSLSGSSYTQYF. In DNA, the CDR3 is TGTGCCAGCAGTTTAAGCGGGAGCTCATATACGCAGTATTTT.

As for this clonotype: Being one base from a much bigger clone, this may be a read error. The genes are TRBV7-9 and TRBJ2-1, with 7 bases matching TRBD1. The CDR3 has 12 amino acids. The germline V gene has CDR1 SEHNR and CDR2 FQNEAQ (reference sequence). Here the CDR3 reads CASCLSRDSQFF. The CDR3 DNA sequence: TGTGCCAGCTGCTTATCCCGGGACAGTCAGTTCTTC. The complete variable domain, with remaining parts taken from reference TRBV7-9 and TRBJ2-1, reads DTGVSQNPRHKITKRGQNVTFRCDPISEHNRLYWYRQTLGQGPEFLTYFQNEAQLEKSRLLSDRFSAERPKGSFSTLEIQRTEQGDSAMYLCASCLSRDSQFFGPGTRLTVL.

For this clonotype: The junction departs from germline at one end; a sequencing error may be responsible. The V gene is TRBV12-3 or TRBV12-4, the J gene TRBJ2-1; D tentatively reads TRBD1 or TRBD2 (5 bases each). This CDR3 is built from 14 residues. The CDR3 loop is CASSLPLGQRGDFF. The CDR3 DNA is TGTGCTAGCAGTTTACCTCTAGGCCAACGAGGGGATTTCTTC.

This clonotype came up many times. The chain couples TRBV7-8 to TRBJ2-1; TRBD2 matches 10 bases. Trimming took 4 bases from V and 3 from J; bases not matched to a gene: 6. The CDR3 has 16 residues. Germline V gene sequence: CDR1 SGHVS, CDR2 FQNEAQ. The CDR3: CASSWASGSVYNEQFF. The CDR3 nucleotides read TGTGCCAGCAGCTGGGCTAGCGGGAGTGTCTACAATGAGCAGTTCTTC.

This clonotype was seen a handful of times. Since a much larger clone is just one base distant, this may be a read error. The rearrangement uses TRBV15 and TRBJ2-7, with unresolved D. V lost 0 bases to trimming and J lost 4 bases, with 10 bases between them. Germline V CDR1 and CDR2: LNHNV, YYDKDF (reference sequence). This CDR3 has 14 amino acids. CDR3 region: CATSRDPIGYEQYF. Written as DNA, the CDR3 is TGTGCCACCAGCAGAGATCCGATTGGATACGAGCAGTACTTC.

The V call is TRBV20-1, the J call TRBJ1-6; no firm D call. The CDR3 totals 13 residues. From germline, CDR1 is DFQATT and CDR2 SNEGSKA (reference sequence). The V end lost 6 bases, the J end lost 6 bases, and 12 bases lay between the germline ends. CDR3 in amino acids: CSAGGGPNSPLHF. The DNA of the CDR3 is TGCAGTGCCGGTGGAGGGCCTAATTCACCCCTCCACTTT.

This clonotype was found once. A read error may explain this, as a much larger clone is one base away. The chain uses TRBV20-1 and TRBJ2-1; 8 nucleotides match TRBD2. CDR1 and CDR2 (germline): DFQATT, SNEGSKA (reference sequence). With V trimmed by 5 bases and J by 8 bases, 14 bases remained unmatched. This CDR3 is built from 15 residues. CDR3 region: CSAQRGNLSGDEQFF. The CDR3 DNA follows: TGCAGTGCTCAGCGGGGGAACTTGTCGGGCGATGAGCAGTTCTTC.

Comments on this clonotype: One junction end does not reproduce the germline sequence, and a read error may be involved. V gene TRBV10-3 combines with J gene TRBJ1-5, with D possibly TRBD1 on 5 matching bases. The CDR3 runs 15 residues. In germline, CDR1 is ENHRY, CDR2 SYGVKD. This chain's CDR3 is CVTKDWGEGNQSQHF. The CDR3 DNA reads as TGTGTCACCAAGGATTGGGGGGAGGGCAATCAGTCCCAGCATTTT.

Many counts were recorded for this clonotype. The genes are TRBV28 and TRBJ2-7; D unclear. The germline V gene encodes CDR1 MDHEN and CDR2 SYDVKM. The CDR3 covers 12 residues. Trimming removed 4 bases from V and 3 bases from J, with 7 bases in between. CDR3 sequence reads: CASSSIVYEQYF. The CDR3 DNA is TGTGCCAGCAGTTCAATCGTCTACGAGCAGTACTTC.

This clonotype was seen a single time. Since no conserved phenylalanine or tryptophan closes the CDR3, a read error is the likely cause. The rearrangement links TRBV6-6 to TRBJ2-3; perhaps TRBD1 as D (6 bases). Germline V gene sequence: CDR1 MNHNY, CDR2 SVGAGI (reference sequence). The CDR3 length is 18 residues. The CDR3 reads CVSSYSISDRGSTDTQYY. CDR3 bases: TGTGTCAGTAGTTACTCCATCTCGGACAGAGGTAGTACAGATACGCAGTATTAT.

Notes on this clonotype: This could be a read error, since a much larger clone is one nucleotide away. V usage is TRBV28 and J usage is TRBJ2-1; the match to TRBD1 covers 9 bases. Germline V lookup: CDR1 MDHEN, CDR2 SYDVKM. The CDR3 is 14 residues long. The CDR3 DNA sequence: TGTGTCAGCAGGGGACAGGGTTTGGGGTTTCAGCAGTTCTTC. It is translated as CVSRGQGLGFQQFF.

This clonotype was seen only once. At one of its ends the junction is not consistent with the germline gene, which may arise from a read error. V is TRBV12-3 or TRBV12-4 and J is TRBJ1-2; D is perhaps TRBD1 (6 bases). The CDR3 spans 13 residues. CDR3 loop: CVSSSGQRYEYTF. The CDR3 nucleotides are TGTGTCAGCAGTTCCGGACAGCGCTATGAATACACCTTC.

About this clonotype itself: Just one base apart from a much larger clone, this may be a read error. V gene TRBV13 combines with J gene TRBJ1-3; D possibly corresponds to TRBD1 (5 bases). This CDR3 is 14 amino acids long. The germline CDR1 and CDR2 sequences are PRHDT and FYEKMQ (reference sequence). CDR3 DNA sequence: TGTACCAGCAGCTTAGGGGTTTCTGGAAACACCATATATTTT. Encoded protein: CTSSLGVSGNTIYF.

Remarks on this clonotype: At one end, the junction sequence differs from germline, possibly due to a read error. This chain links TRBV12-3 or TRBV12-4 with TRBJ2-3; D possibly corresponds to TRBD2 (6 bases). This CDR3 region has 16 residues. CDR3 DNA sequence: TGTGCCAGCAGTACCATCTGGAGGGCCATCACAGATACGCATTATTTT. It yields the protein CASSTIWRAITDTHYF.

Concerning this clonotype: Germline is not matched at one junction end, which may reflect a read error. The chain recombines TRBV5-6 with TRBJ2-7; D is unclear. Germline values: CDR1 SGHDT, CDR2 YYEEEE. This CDR3 is built from 14 residues. For the CDR3, the DNA is TGCGCCAGCAGCTCCTTTAGCTGGAGCTACGAGCAGTACTTC. Its translation: CASSSFSWSYEQYF.